Presented here are 8 T cell receptor beta chains from one specimen sequenced in a study of T cell repertoires in cytomegalovirus infection. In TCRdb, the reads were re-called with MiXCR into one record per CDR3 protein. The table lists 150,000 to 200,000 distinct CDR3 sequences, about 28% of them singletons, with 30% to 35% in the top ten. Sequenced material: PBMCs. These receptors came from a human donor in good health (CMV status not recorded). Some clones in this sample may be carry-over from other donors' samples.

Only a few counts were recorded for this clonotype. V gene TRBV7-6 combines with J gene TRBJ1-5, with TRBD1 identical over 8 bases. J lost 2 bases, V lost 8 bases, and 5 bases had no gene match. This CDR3 has 14 residues. In germline, CDR1 is SGHVS, CDR2 FNYEAQ. CDR3 DNA sequence: TGTGCCAGCTCTGACAGGGGAGGCAATCAGCCCCAGCATTTT. Its translation is CASSDRGGNQPQHF.

Many counts were recorded for this clonotype. This chain links TRBV7-6 with TRBJ2-4; a weak D match, TRBD2 (5 bases). Per germline, CDR1 SGHVS and CDR2 FNYEAQ. CDR3 length: 16 residues. Trimming left V 3 bases short and J 3 bases short, with 15 bases between. Here the CDR3 DNA reads TGTGCCAGCAGCTTGTCTCGAGGGTGGGACAAAAACATTCAGTACTTC. Protein sequence: CASSLSRGWDKNIQYF.

This clonotype appeared a few times. The genes are TRBV27 and TRBJ2-3; D call uncertain. The CDR3 extends over 13 amino acids. Germline loops: CDR1 MNHEY, CDR2 SMNVEV (reference sequence). Trimming took 4 bases from V and 0 from J, leaving 5 bases between them. The CDR3 reads CASSSASTDTQYF. The CDR3 bases are TGTGCCAGCAGTTCAGCAAGCACAGATACGCAGTATTTT.

A few counts support this clonotype. The chain recombines TRBV29-1 with TRBJ2-7; perhaps TRBD2 as D (6 bases). Germline CDR1 SQVTM, CDR2 ANQGSEA. The CDR3 extends over 15 amino acids. V was trimmed by 4 bases and J by 6 bases, leaving 22 bases between them. CDR3 sequence reads: CSVVPRERPGGEQYF. CDR3 in DNA: TGCAGCGTTGTACCCCGGGAGAGGCCCGGGGGCGAGCAGTACTTC.

V and J are TRBV19 and TRBJ2-1; 9 nucleotides agree with TRBD2. This CDR3 has 13 residues. Trimming removed 6 bases from V and 10 bases from J; junction bases left unmatched: 7. Germline CDR1 is LNHDA and CDR2 is SQIVND (reference sequence). This chain's CDR3 is CASSSNSGGEQFF. In DNA form, the CDR3 reads TGTGCCAGTAGCAGTAATAGCGGGGGAGAGCAGTTCTTC.

The chain combines TRBV5-6 with TRBJ2-7; TRBD1 agrees at 9 bases. Germline assignment: CDR1 SGHDT and CDR2 YYEEEE. The CDR3 has 13 amino acids. V shed 7 bases, J shed 3 bases, and the junction held 5 bases outside the gene matches. The CDR3, as DNA: TGTGCCAGCGGGCGGGACAGGGTCTACGAGCAGTACTTC. It is translated as CASGRDRVYEQYF.

The chain couples TRBV20-1 to TRBJ2-3; 7 positions match TRBD2. The length of the CDR3 is 14 residues. V dropped 6 bases and J dropped 3; count of bases not matched to a gene: 9. Germline CDR1 and CDR2: DFQATT and SNEGSKA (reference sequence). CDR3: CSALEVAGTDTQYF. CDR3 in DNA: TGCAGTGCCCTTGAGGTAGCGGGTACAGATACGCAGTATTTT.

The genes are TRBV7-6 and TRBJ2-7; 7 bases match TRBD2. Losses at the gene ends were 5 bases for V and 4 bases for J; bases not matched to a gene: 8. The CDR3 totals 14 residues. Germline CDR1 reads SGHVS; CDR2 reads FNYEAQ. The CDR3 reads CASSPAGKVYEQYF. The DNA for the CDR3 is TGTGCCAGCAGCCCAGCGGGGAAAGTGTACGAGCAGTACTTC.